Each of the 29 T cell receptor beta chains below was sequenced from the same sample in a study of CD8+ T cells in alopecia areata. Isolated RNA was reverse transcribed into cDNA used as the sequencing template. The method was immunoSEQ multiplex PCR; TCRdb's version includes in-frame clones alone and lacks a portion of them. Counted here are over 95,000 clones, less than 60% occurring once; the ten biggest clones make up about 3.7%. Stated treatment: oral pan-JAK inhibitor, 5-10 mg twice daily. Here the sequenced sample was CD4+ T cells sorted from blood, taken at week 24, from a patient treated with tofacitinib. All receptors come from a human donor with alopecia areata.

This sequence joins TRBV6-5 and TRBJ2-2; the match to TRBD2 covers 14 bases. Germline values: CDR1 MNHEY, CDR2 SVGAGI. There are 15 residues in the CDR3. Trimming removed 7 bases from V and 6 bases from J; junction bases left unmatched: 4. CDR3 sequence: CASTTSGGASGELFF. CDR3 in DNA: TGTGCCAGCACGACTAGCGGGGGGGCCTCCGGGGAGCTGTTTTTT.

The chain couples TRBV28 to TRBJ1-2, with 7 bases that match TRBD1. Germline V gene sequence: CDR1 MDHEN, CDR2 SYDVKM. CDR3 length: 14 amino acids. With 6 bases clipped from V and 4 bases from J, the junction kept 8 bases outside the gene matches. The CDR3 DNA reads TGTGCCAGCAGAAAGGGGGCATGGGGCTATGGCTACACCTTC. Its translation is CASRKGAWGYGYTF.

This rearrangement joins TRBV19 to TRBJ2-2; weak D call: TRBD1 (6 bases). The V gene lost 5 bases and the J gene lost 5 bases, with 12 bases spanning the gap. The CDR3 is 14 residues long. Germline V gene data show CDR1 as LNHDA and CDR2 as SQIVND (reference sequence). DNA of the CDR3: TGTGCCAGTAGTCCTAACAGGGAGACCGGGGAGCTGTTTTTT. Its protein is CASSPNRETGELFF.

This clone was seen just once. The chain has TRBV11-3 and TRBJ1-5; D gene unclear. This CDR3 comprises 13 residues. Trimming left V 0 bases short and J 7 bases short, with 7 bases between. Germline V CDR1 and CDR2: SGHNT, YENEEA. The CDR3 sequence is CASSLDRSQPQHF. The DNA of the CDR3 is TGTGCCAGCAGCTTAGATCGTTCCCAGCCCCAGCATTTT. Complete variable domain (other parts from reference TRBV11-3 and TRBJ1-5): EAGVVQSPRYKIIEKKQPVAFWCNPISGHNTLYWYLQNLGQGPELLIRYENEEAVDDSQLPKDRFSAERLKGVDSTLKIQPAELGDSAVYLCASSLDRSQPQHFGDGTRLSIL.

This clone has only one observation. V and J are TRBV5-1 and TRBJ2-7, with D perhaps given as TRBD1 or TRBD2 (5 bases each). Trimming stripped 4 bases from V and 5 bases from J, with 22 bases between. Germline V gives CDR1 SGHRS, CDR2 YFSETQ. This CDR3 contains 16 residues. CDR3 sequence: CASSPPQATGADEQYF. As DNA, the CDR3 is TGCGCCAGCAGCCCTCCGCAAGCAACAGGAGCGGACGAGCAGTACTTC. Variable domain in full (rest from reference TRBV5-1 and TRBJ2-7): KAGVTQTPRYLIKTRGQQVTLSCSPISGHRSVSWYQQTPGQGLQFLFEYFSETQRNKGNFPGRFSGRQFSNSRSEMNVSTLELGDSALYLCASSPPQATGADEQYFGPGTRLTVT.

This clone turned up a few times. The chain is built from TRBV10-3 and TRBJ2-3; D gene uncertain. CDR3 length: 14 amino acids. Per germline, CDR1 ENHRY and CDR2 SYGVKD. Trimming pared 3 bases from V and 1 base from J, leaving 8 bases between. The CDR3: CAISESWGTDTQYF. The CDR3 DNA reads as TGTGCCATCAGTGAAAGTTGGGGCACAGATACGCAGTATTTT.

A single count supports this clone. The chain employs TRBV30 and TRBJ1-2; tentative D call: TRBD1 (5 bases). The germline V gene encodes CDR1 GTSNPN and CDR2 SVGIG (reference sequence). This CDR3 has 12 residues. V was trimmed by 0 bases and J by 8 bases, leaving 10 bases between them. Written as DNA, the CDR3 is TGTGCCTGGAGTGTAGACCCAGGGGGCTACACCTTC. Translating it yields CAWSVDPGGYTF.

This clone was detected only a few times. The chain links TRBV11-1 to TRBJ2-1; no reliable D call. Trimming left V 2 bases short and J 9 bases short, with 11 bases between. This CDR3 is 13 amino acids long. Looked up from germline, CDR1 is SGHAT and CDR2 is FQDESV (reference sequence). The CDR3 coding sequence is TGTGCCAGCAGCTTAAGTGGTGAAGGTGAGCAGTTCTTC. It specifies CASSLSGEGEQFF.

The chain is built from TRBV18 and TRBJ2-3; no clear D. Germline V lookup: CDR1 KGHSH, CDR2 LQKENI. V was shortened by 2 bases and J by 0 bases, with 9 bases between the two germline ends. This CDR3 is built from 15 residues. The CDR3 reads CASSPGQLSTDTQYF. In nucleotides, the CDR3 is TGTGCCAGCTCACCAGGTCAACTTAGCACAGATACGCAGTATTTT.

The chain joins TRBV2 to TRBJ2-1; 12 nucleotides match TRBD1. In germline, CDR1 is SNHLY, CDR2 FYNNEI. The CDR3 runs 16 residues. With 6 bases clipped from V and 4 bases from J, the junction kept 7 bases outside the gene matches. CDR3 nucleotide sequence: TGTGCCAGCAGAGCCGGGACAGGGGGCAGTTACAATGAGCAGTTCTTC. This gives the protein CASRAGTGGSYNEQFF.

CDR3: CASRRTAGSTNEKLFF. The CDR3, as DNA: TGTGCCAGCAGACGAACAGCGGGATCAACTAATGAAAAACTGTTTTTT. V usage is TRBV27 and J usage is TRBJ1-4, with D unclear. Germline V CDR1 and CDR2: MNHEY, SMNVEV (reference sequence). The CDR3 runs 16 residues. The V end lost 6 bases, the J end lost 0 bases, and 14 bases lay between the germline ends.

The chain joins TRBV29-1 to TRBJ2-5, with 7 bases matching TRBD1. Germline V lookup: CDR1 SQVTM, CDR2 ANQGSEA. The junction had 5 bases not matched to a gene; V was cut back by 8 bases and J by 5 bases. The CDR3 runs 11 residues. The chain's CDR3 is CSLFRGETQYF. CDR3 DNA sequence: TGCAGCCTCTTCAGGGGGGAGACCCAGTACTTC.

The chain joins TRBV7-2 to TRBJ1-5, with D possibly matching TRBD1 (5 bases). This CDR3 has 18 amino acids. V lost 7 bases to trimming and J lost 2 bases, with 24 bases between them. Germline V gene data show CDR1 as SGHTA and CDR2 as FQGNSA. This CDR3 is CASTGWGGAAGGNQPQHF. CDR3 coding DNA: TGTGCCAGCACCGGTTGGGGTGGGGCCGCGGGGGGCAATCAGCCCCAGCATTTT. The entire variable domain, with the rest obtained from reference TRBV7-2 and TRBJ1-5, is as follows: GAGVSQSPSNKVTEKGKDVELRCDPISGHTALYWYRQSLGQGLEFLIYFQGNSAPDKSGLPSDRFSAERTGGSVSTLTIQRTQQEDSAVYLCASTGWGGAAGGNQPQHFGDGTRLSIL.

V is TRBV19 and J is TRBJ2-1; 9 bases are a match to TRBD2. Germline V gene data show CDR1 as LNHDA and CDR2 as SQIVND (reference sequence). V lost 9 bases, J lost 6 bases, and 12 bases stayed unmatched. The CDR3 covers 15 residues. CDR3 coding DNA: TGTGCCAGCTCGTCGAGCGGGAGGAATCCCAATGAGCAGTTCTTC. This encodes CASSSSGRNPNEQFF.

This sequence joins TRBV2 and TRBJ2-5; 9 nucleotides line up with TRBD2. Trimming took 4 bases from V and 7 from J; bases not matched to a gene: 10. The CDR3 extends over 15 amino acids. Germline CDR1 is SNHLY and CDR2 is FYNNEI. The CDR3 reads CASSVDSGGGGTQYF. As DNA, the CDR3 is TGTGCCAGCAGTGTGGATAGCGGGGGCGGAGGGACCCAGTACTTC. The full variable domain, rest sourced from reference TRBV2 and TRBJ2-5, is EPEVTQTPSHQVTQMGQEVILRCVPISNHLYFYWYRQILGQKVEFLVSFYNNEISEKSEIFDDQFSVERPDGSNFTLKIRSTKLEDSAMYFCASSVDSGGGGTQYFGPGTRLLVL.

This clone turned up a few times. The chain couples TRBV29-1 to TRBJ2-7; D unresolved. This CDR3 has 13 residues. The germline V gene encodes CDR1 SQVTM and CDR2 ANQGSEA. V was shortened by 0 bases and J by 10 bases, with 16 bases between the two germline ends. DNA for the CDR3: TGCAGCGTTGAAGATCTAGAGGACGGTGGACAGTACTTC. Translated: CSVEDLEDGGQYF.

In DNA form, the CDR3 reads TGTGCCTGGAGTGCTTCAATGAACACTGAAGCTTTCTTT. It yields the protein CAWSASMNTEAFF. The chain employs TRBV30 and TRBJ1-1; D gene uncertain. The V and J ends lost 1 base and 0 bases respectively, with 6 bases between them. Germline loops: CDR1 GTSNPN, CDR2 SVGIG (reference sequence). This CDR3 comprises 13 residues.

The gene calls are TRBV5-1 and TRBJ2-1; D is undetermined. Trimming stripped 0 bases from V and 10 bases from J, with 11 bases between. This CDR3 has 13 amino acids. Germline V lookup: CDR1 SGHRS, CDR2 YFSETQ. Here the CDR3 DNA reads TGCGCCAGCAGCTTGGTTGGGGATAACGAGCAGTTCTTC. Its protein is CASSLVGDNEQFF.

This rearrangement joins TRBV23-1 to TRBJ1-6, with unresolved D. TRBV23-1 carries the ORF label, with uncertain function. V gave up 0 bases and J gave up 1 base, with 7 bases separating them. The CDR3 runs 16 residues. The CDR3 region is CASSQSVRSYNSPLHF. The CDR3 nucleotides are TGCGCCAGCAGTCAATCTGTAAGGTCCTATAATTCACCCCTCCACTTT.

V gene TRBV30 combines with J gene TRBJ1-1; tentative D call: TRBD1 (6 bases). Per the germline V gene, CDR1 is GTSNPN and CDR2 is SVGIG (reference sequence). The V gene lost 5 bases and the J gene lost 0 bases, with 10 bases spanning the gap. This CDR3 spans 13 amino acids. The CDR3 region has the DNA TGTGCCTGGGAACAGGGTCTGAACACTGAAGCTTTCTTT. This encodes CAWEQGLNTEAFF.

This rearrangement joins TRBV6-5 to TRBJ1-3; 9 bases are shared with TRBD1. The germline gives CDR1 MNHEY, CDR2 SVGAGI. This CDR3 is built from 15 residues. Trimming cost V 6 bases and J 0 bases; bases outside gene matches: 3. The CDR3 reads CASRGQGRSGNTIYF. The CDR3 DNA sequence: TGTGCCAGCAGGGGACAGGGCCGCTCTGGAAACACCATATATTTT.

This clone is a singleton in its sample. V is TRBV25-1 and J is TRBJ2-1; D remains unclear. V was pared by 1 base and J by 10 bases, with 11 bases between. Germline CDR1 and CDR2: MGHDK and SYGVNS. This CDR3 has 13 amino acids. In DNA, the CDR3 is TGTGCCAGCAGTGAATCGGACCTCAGGGAGCAGTTCTTC. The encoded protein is CASSESDLREQFF.

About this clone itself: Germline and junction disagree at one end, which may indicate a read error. For the CDR3, the DNA is TGTGCTAGCAGGGGTAGAAGCATTATCTCTGGAAACACCATATATTTT. The encoded protein is CASRGRSIISGNTIYF. The chain uses TRBV7-7 and TRBJ1-3; D is possibly TRBD1 (6 bases). The CDR3 is 16 amino acids. The germline CDR1 and CDR2 sequences are SSHAT and FNYEAQ (reference sequence). Drawing the rest from reference TRBV7-7 and TRBJ1-3, the complete variable domain is GAGVSQSPRYKVTKRGQDVTLRCDPISSHATLYWYQQALGQGPEFLTYFNYEAQPDKSGLPSDRFSAERPEGSISTLTIQRTEQRDSAMYRCASRGRSIISGNTIYFGEGSWLTVV.

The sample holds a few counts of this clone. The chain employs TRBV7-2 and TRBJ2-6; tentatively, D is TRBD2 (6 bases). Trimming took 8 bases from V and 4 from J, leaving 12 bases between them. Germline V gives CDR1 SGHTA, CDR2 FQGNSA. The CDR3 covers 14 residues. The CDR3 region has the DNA TGTGCCAGCCCCCCCGGAGGGGGGGCCAACGTCCTGACTTTC. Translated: CASPPGGGANVLTF. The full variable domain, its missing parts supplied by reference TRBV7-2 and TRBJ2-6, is GAGVSQSPSNKVTEKGKDVELRCDPISGHTALYWYRQSLGQGLEFLIYFQGNSAPDKSGLPSDRFSAERTGGSVSTLTIQRTQQEDSAVYLCASPPGGGANVLTFGAGSRLTVL.

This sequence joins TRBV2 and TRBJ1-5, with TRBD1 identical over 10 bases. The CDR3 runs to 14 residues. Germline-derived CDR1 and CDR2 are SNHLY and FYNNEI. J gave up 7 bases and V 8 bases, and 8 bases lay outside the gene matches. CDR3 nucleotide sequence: TGTGCCAGCTCGAGACAGGGGGCGAGGCAGCCCCAGCATTTT. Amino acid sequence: CASSRQGARQPQHF.

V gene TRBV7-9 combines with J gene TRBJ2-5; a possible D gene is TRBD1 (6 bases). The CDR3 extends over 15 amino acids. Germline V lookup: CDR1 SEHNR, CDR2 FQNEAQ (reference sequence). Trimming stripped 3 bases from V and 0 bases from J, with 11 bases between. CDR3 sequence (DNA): TGTGCCAGCAGCTTCCAGGGGACCCACCAAGAGACCCAGTACTTC. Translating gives CASSFQGTHQETQYF.

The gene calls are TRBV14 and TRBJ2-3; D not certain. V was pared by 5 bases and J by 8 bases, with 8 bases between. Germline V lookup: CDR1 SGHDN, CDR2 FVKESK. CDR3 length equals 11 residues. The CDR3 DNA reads TGTGCCAGCAGCAGAGACCGTACGCAGTATTTT. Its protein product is CASSRDRTQYF.

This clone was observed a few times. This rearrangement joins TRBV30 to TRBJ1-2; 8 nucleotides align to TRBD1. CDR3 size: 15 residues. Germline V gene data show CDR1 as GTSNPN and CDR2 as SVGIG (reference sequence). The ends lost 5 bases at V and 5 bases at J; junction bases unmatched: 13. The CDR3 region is CAWYPDRALNYGYTF. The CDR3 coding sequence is TGTGCCTGGTATCCGGACAGGGCCCTCAATTATGGCTACACCTTC.

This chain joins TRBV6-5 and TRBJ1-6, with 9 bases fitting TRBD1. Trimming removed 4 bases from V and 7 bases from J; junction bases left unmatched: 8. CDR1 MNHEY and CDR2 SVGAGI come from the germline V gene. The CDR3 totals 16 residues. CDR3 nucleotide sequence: TGTGCCAGCAGTTTCAGGACAGGGGCAGAGAATTCACCCCTCCACTTT. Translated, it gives CASSFRTGAENSPLHF.